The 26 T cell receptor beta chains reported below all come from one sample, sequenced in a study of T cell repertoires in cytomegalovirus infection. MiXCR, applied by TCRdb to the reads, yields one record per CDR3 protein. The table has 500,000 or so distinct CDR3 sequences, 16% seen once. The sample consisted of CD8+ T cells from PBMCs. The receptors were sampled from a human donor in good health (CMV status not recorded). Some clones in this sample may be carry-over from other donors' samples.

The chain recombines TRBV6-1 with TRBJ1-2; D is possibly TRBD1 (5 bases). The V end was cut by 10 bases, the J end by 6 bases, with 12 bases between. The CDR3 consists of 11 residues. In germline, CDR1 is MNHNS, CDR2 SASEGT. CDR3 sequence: CATRGSHGYTF. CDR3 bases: TGTGCCACTCGGGGCAGCCATGGCTACACCTTC.

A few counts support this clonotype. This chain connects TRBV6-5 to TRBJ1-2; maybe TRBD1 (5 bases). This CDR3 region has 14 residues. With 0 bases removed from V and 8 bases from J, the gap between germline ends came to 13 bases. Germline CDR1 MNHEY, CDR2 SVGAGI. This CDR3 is CASSYSSRVGGYTF. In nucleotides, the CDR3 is TGTGCCAGCAGTTACTCGAGCAGGGTGGGAGGCTACACCTTC.

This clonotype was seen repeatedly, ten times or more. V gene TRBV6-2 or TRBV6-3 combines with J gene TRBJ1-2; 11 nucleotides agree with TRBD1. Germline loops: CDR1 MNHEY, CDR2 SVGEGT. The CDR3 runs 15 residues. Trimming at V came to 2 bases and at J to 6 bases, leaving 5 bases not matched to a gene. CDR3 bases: TGTGCCAGCAGTTACCGTCGGACAGGGGGCAATGGCTACACCTTC. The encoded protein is CASSYRRTGGNGYTF.

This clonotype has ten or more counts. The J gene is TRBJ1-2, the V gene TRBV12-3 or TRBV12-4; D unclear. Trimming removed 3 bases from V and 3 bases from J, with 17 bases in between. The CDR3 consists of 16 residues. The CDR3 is CASSFSKMKKDYGYTF. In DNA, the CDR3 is TGTGCCAGCAGTTTCTCCAAGATGAAGAAGGACTATGGCTACACCTTC.

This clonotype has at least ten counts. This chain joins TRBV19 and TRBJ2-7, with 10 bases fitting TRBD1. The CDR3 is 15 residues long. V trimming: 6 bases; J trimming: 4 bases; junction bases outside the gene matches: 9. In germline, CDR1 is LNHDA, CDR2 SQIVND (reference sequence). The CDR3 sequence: CASSFTGTGAYEQYF. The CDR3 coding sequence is TGTGCCAGTAGCTTTACCGGGACAGGGGCTTACGAGCAGTACTTC.

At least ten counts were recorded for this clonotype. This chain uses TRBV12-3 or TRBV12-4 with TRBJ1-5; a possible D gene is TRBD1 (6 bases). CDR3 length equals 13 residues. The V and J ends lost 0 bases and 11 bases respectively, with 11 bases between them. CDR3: CASSLAGRGSQHF. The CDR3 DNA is TGTGCCAGCAGTTTAGCCGGAAGGGGGTCCCAGCATTTT.

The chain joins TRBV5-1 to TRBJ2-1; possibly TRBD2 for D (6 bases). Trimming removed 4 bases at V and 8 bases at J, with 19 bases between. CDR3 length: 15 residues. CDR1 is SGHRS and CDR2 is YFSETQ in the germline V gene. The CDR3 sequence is CASSPAGTHNDEQFF. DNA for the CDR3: TGCGCCAGCAGCCCTGCCGGGACTCACAACGATGAGCAGTTCTTC.

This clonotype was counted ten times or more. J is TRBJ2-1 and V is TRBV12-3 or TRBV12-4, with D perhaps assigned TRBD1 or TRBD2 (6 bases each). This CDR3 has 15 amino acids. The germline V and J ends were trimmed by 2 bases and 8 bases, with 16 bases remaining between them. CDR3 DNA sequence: TGTGCCAGCAGTTTAAATTATATCGGGGGCTATGAGCAGTTCTTC. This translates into CASSLNYIGGYEQFF.

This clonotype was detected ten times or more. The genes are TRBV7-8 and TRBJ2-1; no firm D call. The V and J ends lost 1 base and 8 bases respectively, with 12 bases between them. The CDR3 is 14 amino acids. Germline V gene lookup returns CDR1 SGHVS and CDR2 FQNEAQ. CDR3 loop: CASSLVKGMDEQFF. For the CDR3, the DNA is TGTGCCAGCAGCTTAGTAAAAGGGATGGATGAGCAGTTCTTC.

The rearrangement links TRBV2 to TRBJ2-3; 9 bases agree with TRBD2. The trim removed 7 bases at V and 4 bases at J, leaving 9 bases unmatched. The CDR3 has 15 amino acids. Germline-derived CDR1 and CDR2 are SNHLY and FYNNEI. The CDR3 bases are TGTGCCAGCACCGTTAGTCTAGCGGGACCAGATACGCAGTATTTT. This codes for CASTVSLAGPDTQYF. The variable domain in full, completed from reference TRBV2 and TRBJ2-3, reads EPEVTQTPSHQVTQMGQEVILRCVPISNHLYFYWYRQILGQKVEFLVSFYNNEISEKSEIFDDQFSVERPDGSNFTLKIRSTKLEDSAMYFCASTVSLAGPDTQYFGPGTRLTVL.

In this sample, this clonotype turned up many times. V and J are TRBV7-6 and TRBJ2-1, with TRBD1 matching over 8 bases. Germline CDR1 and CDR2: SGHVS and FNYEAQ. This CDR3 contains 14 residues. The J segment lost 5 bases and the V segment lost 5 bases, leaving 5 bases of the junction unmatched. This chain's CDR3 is CASSNRGFDNEQFF. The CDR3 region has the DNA TGTGCCAGCAGCAACAGGGGGTTCGACAATGAGCAGTTCTTC.

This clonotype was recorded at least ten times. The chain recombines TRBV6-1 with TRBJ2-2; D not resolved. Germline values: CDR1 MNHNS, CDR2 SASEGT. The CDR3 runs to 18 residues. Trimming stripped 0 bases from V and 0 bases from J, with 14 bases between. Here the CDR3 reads CASSEAPIRVSNTGELFF. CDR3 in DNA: TGTGCCAGCAGTGAAGCGCCAATACGGGTTTCGAACACCGGGGAGCTGTTTTTT.

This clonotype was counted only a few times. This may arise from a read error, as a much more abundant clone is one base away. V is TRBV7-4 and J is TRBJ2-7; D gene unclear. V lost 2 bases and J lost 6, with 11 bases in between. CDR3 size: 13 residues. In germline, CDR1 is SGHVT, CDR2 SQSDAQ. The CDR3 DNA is TGTGCCAGCAGCTTAAGATTGGGAAGCGAGCAGTACTTC. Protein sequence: CASSLRLGSEQYF.

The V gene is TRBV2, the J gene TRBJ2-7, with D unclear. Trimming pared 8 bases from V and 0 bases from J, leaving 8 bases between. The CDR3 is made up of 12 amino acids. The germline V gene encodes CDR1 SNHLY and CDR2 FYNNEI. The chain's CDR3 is CASVQDSYEQYF. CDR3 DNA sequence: TGTGCCAGCGTGCAGGACTCCTACGAGCAGTACTTC.

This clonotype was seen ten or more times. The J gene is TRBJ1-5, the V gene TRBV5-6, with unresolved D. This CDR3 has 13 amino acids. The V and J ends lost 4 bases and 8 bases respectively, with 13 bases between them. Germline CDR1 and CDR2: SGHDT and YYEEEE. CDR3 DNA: TGTGCCAGCAGCCAAACCGGGGTTGAGCCCCAGCATTTT. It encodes CASSQTGVEPQHF.

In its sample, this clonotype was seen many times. The CDR3 DNA follows: TGCGCCAGCAGCCCCAGCGACAGGGGGATGCCAGATACGCAGTATTTT. Amino acid sequence: CASSPSDRGMPDTQYF. The V call is TRBV4-1, the J call TRBJ2-3, with 9 bases aligning to TRBD1. The CDR3 totals 16 residues. CDR1 is MGHRA and CDR2 is YSYEKL in the germline V gene. V dropped 4 bases and J dropped 4; count of bases not matched to a gene: 9.

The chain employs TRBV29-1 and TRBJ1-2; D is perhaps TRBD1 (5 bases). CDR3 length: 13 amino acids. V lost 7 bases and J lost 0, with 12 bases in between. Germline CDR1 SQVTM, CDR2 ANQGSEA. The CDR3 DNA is TGCAGCGACTGGGACGGTTCTAACTATGGCTACACCTTC. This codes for CSDWDGSNYGYTF.

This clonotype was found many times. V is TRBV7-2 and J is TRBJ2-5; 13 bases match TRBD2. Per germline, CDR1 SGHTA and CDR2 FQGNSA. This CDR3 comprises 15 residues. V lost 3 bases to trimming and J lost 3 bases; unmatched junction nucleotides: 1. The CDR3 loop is CASSFGTSGEETQYF. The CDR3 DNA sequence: TGTGCCAGCAGCTTCGGGACTAGCGGGGAAGAGACCCAGTACTTC.

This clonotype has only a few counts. Written as DNA, the CDR3 is TGCGCCAGCTCACCTACTAGCGGGGGGGTCACCGGGGAGCTGTTTTTT. It encodes CASSPTSGGVTGELFF. This chain joins TRBV10-2 and TRBJ2-2, with 13 bases aligning to TRBD2. Unmatched junction bases numbered 7, after V lost 8 bases and J lost 4 bases. CDR3 length: 16 residues. Germline V gives CDR1 WSHSY, CDR2 SAAADI.

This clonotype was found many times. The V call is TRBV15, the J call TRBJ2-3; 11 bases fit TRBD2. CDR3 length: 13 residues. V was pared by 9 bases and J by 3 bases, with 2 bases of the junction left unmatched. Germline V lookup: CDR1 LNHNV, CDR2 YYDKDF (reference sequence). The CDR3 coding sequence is TGTGCCACTCTAGCGGGGGGAACAGATACGCAGTATTTT. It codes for CATLAGGTDTQYF.

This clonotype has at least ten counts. CDR3 DNA: TGTGCCAGCAGTTACTCGAACAGGGGGGAGACCCAGTACTTC. It is translated as CASSYSNRGETQYF. The V gene is TRBV6-5, the J gene TRBJ2-5; 8 bases map to TRBD1. Trimming cost V 0 bases and J 5 bases; bases outside gene matches: 2. CDR3 length: 14 amino acids. Germline CDR1 and CDR2: MNHEY and SVGAGI.

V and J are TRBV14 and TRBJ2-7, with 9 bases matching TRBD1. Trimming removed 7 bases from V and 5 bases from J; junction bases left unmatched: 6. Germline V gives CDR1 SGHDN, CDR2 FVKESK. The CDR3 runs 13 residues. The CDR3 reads CASTGDRDHEQYF. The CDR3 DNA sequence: TGTGCCAGCACCGGGGACAGGGATCACGAGCAGTACTTC.

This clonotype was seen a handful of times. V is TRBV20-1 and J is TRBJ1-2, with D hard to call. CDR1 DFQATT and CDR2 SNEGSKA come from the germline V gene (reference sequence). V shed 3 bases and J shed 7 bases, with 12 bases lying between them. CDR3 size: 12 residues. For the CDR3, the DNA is TGCAGTGCTAGCCCCGGGGAAGGTGGCTACACCTTC. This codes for CSASPGEGGYTF.

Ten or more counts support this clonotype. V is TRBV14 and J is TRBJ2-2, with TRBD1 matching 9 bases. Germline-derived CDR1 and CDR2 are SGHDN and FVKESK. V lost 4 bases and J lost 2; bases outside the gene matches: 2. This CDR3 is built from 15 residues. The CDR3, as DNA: TGTGCCAGCAGCCTACAGGGGGCTAACACCGGGGAGCTGTTTTTT. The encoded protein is CASSLQGANTGELFF.

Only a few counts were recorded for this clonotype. The CDR3 nucleotides are TGTGCCAGCAGTTTACGGGGGGGGCGGGCAGATACGCAGTATTTT. Protein product: CASSLRGGRADTQYF. The chain is built from TRBV27 and TRBJ2-3; 8 bases match TRBD2. The V segment lost 2 bases and the J segment 4 bases; nucleotides outside the gene matches: 5. CDR1 is MNHEY and CDR2 is SMNVEV in the germline V gene (reference sequence). The CDR3 spans 15 residues.

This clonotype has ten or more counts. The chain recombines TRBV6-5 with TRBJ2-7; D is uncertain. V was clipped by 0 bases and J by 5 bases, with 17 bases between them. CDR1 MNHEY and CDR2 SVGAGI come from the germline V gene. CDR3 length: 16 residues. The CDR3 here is CASSYSSGLRIDEQYF. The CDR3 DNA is TGTGCCAGCAGTTACTCGTCCGGGTTAAGGATCGACGAGCAGTACTTC.